This T cell receptor (beta chain) was observed in a study of immune evolution from preneoplasia to lung adenocarcinoma. The overall study: HLA loss of heterozygosity: about 7% AIS, about 14% MIA, around 35% ADC, none AAH. Study results and caveats: Top clone frequencies peaked in normal lung, apparently declining through invasive adenocarcinoma. Normal lung had highest clonality; later lesions appeared denser, more diverse.

V dropped 6 bases and J dropped 5 bases, with 17 bases sitting between them. The CDR3 is 14 residues long. The germline V gene has CDR1 MNHEY and CDR2 SVGAGI. Clones were read by immunoSEQ multiplex PCR, and TCRdb kept only the in-frame ones, dropping some. The data hold about 14,000 clones, with 75% to 90% observed a single time. This clone was detected only once. Its target is not known. Macro-dissection enriched premalignant or tumor cells before nucleic acid extraction. Sequenced input: FFPE minimally invasive lung adenocarcinoma tissue. J is TRBJ2-7 and V is TRBV6-5; D is ambiguous. The source of this sequence is a person aged 70 to 85 with lung adenocarcinoma. The CDR3 reads CASRAPKRVDEQYF. In DNA form, the CDR3 reads TGTGCCAGCAGAGCCCCGAAAAGAGTCGACGAGCAGTACTTC.